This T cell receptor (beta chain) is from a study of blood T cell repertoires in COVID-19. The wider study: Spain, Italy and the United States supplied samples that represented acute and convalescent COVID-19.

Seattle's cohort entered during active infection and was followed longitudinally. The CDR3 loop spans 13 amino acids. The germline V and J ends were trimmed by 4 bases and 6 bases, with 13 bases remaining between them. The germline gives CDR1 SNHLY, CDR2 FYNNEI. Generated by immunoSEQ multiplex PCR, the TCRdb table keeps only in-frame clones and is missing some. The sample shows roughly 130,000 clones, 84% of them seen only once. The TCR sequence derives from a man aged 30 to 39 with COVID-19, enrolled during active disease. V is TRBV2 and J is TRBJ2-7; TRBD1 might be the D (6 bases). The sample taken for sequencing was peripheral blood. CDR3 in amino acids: CASSGAGVREQYF. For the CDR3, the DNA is TGTGCCAGCAGTGGGGCAGGGGTACGCGAGCAGTACTTC.